One sample yielded the 16 T cell receptor beta chains listed below, sequenced in a study of T-cell memory formation after mild COVID-19 (dated by TCRdb to 2020 to 2023). Library prep was done by 5' RACE. Sequencing was performed on an Illumina NovaSeq 6000. TCRdb cleaned the public reads at Q25 with fastp, built clones with MiXCR and kept in-frame beta chains. Identical CDR3 protein sequences are pooled into one entry, listed with their most common genes and DNA. This sample lists roughly 250,000 distinct CDR3 sequences; over 15% were detected once. The ten largest clonotypes hold around a fifth of the sample. What was sequenced was PBMCs or a T cell subset sorted from them (not recorded which). The receptors shown here come from a man between 18 and 29 years old who had mild COVID-19 (a few samples of this study predate the infection). The sample titles of this study are shuffled in the database, so cell type and time point are left out; the donor was told from shared clones.

This clonotype has only a few counts. The chain is built from TRBV27 and TRBJ2-1; 15 bases are a match to TRBD2. Looked up from germline, CDR1 is MNHEY and CDR2 is SMNVEV (reference sequence). This CDR3 is 15 amino acids long. J lost 9 bases, V lost 3 bases, and 3 bases had no gene match. The CDR3, as DNA: TGTGCCAGCAGTTTTCGGGGACTAGCGGGGGGTGAGCAGTTCTTC. Encoded protein: CASSFRGLAGGEQFF.

V gene TRBV20-1 combines with J gene TRBJ2-7; tentatively, D is TRBD1 or TRBD2 (7 bases each). Germline-derived CDR1 and CDR2 are DFQATT and SNEGSKA (reference sequence). Trimming shortened V by 3 bases and J by 3 bases, and 15 bases separated the two germline ends. The CDR3 is 14 residues long. CDR3 coding DNA: TGCAGTGCTAGTCAGGGGGGGCGCCTCTACGAGCAGTACTTC. This codes for CSASQGGRLYEQYF.

J is TRBJ2-2 and V is TRBV3-1; D remains ambiguous. CDR1 and CDR2 from the germline V gene are LGHDT and YNNKEL (reference sequence). The V end lost 1 base, the J end lost 6 bases, and 9 bases lay between the germline ends. The CDR3 covers 14 residues. For the CDR3, the DNA is TGTGCCAGCAGCCAAGCTAGAGCAGCCGGGGAGCTGTTTTTT. This encodes CASSQARAAGELFF.

The rearrangement links TRBV20-1 to TRBJ1-4; D gene uncertain. Trimming took off 4 bases at V and 0 bases at J, with 9 bases between the two ends. Germline V gene lookup returns CDR1 DFQATT and CDR2 SNEGSKA (reference sequence). CDR3 size: 14 residues. The CDR3 coding sequence is TGCAGTGCTAATTCCGACCCAACTAATGAAAAACTGTTTTTT. Amino acid sequence: CSANSDPTNEKLFF.

This clonotype was seen a handful of times. V gene TRBV7-2 combines with J gene TRBJ1-1; no definite D call. Germline assignment: CDR1 SGHTA and CDR2 FQGNSA. V lost 3 bases, J lost 0 bases, and 8 bases lay in between. The CDR3 has 14 amino acids. Here the CDR3 DNA reads TGTGCCAGCAGCTTGAGGCAGATGAACACTGAAGCTTTCTTT. It is translated as CASSLRQMNTEAFF.

This clonotype was counted between two and nine times. The chain combines TRBV12-3 or TRBV12-4 with TRBJ1-2, with 7 bases identical to TRBD1. The CDR3 sequence is 14 residues long. The V gene end was trimmed by 5 bases and the J gene end by 2 bases; junction bases not matched to a gene: 5. The CDR3 nucleotides read TGTGCCAGCAGTCACCGGGACAGCAACTATGGCTACACCTTC. Protein sequence: CASSHRDSNYGYTF.

A few counts support this clonotype. The rearrangement links TRBV6-6 to TRBJ1-1, with TRBD1 as a possible D gene (6 bases). Per the germline V gene, CDR1 is MNHNY and CDR2 is SVGAGI (reference sequence). The CDR3 is 12 amino acids. Trimming pared 2 bases from V and 13 bases from J, leaving 14 bases between. The CDR3 DNA follows: TGTGCCAGCAGTTACCTGGACAGAAGAGGTTTCTTT. Amino acids: CASSYLDRRGFF.

V gene TRBV20-1 combines with J gene TRBJ1-5; 8 bases agree with TRBD1. This CDR3 is 14 amino acids long. Trimming removed 4 bases from V and 7 bases from J; junction bases left unmatched: 9. The germline CDR1 and CDR2 sequences are DFQATT and SNEGSKA (reference sequence). In DNA, the CDR3 is TGCAGTGCTAACTCGAACAGGGGGTACCAGCCCCAGCATTTT. This encodes CSANSNRGYQPQHF.

This clonotype was picked up one time. CDR3 amino acids: CASSQRRDRGFDEQFF. In DNA form, the CDR3 reads TGCGCCAGCAGCCAACGCCGAGACAGGGGATTCGATGAGCAGTTCTTC. The chain uses TRBV4-3 and TRBJ2-1, with TRBD1 matching over 8 bases. J lost 8 bases, V lost 2 bases, and 11 bases had no gene match. Per germline, CDR1 LGHNA and CDR2 YSLEER. CDR3 length: 16 residues.

CDR3 in amino acids: CASSLYVHSREQYV. CDR3 nucleotide sequence: TGTGCCAGCAGTTTATATGTACACTCGCGCGAGCAGTACGTC. The V gene is TRBV28, the J gene TRBJ2-7; D ambiguous. The CDR3 loop spans 14 amino acids. V was clipped by 1 base and J by 6 bases, with 13 bases between them. The germline V gene encodes CDR1 MDHEN and CDR2 SYDVKM.

This clonotype has just a few counts. The gene calls are TRBV12-3 or TRBV12-4 and TRBJ1-4; D perhaps matches TRBD1 (5 bases). V lost 6 bases and J 0 bases, leaving 8 bases between the germline ends. The CDR3 has 14 residues. The CDR3 DNA reads TGTGCCAGCAGCAGGGTGGCAACTAATGAAAAACTGTTTTTT. Its translation is CASSRVATNEKLFF.

This chain's CDR3 is CASSEFESRAFLFVPQYF. CDR3 DNA: TGTGCCAGCAGTGAATTCGAATCCCGGGCGTTCTTGTTCGTCCCGCAGTATTTT. The gene calls are TRBV6-1 and TRBJ2-3; D call uncertain. This CDR3 contains 18 residues. V gave up 2 bases and J gave up 10 bases, with 28 bases separating them. The germline V gene has CDR1 MNHNS and CDR2 SASEGT.

The chain employs TRBV18 and TRBJ2-4; 7 bases fit TRBD1. The V gene end was trimmed by 6 bases and the J gene end by 6 bases; junction bases not matched to a gene: 11. Per germline, CDR1 KGHSH and CDR2 LQKENI. This CDR3 is 15 amino acids long. The CDR3 region is CASSPWVQGPNIQYF. The CDR3, as DNA: TGTGCCAGCTCGCCGTGGGTACAGGGGCCAAACATTCAGTACTTC.

This clonotype occurred a few times. The chain has TRBV6-1 and TRBJ1-1; unclear D gene. V was trimmed by 0 bases and J by 5 bases, leaving 13 bases between them. Germline V gene lookup returns CDR1 MNHNS and CDR2 SASEGT. CDR3 length: 15 residues. The CDR3 region is CASSEALGVWTEAFF. CDR3 in DNA: TGTGCCAGCAGTGAAGCGCTTGGGGTATGGACTGAAGCTTTCTTT.

This clonotype was recorded a few times. The genes are TRBV20-1 and TRBJ1-1; possible D gene TRBD1, 5 bases. The V gene lost 0 bases and the J gene lost 10 bases, with 12 bases spanning the gap. CDR3 length equals 12 residues. Germline CDR1 is DFQATT and CDR2 is SNEGSKA (reference sequence). CDR3 sequence (DNA): TGCAGTGCTAGAGATCAGGGCCCAGGAGCTTTCTTT. Protein sequence: CSARDQGPGAFF.

The V and J genes are TRBV2 and TRBJ1-5; 10 bases fit TRBD1. The J segment lost 7 bases and the V segment lost 7 bases, leaving 7 bases of the junction unmatched. CDR1 is SNHLY and CDR2 is FYNNEI in the germline V gene. The CDR3 totals 14 residues. CDR3 in DNA: TGTGCCAGCACCGCGACAGGGGGCCAGCAGCCCCAGCATTTT. Translating gives CASTATGGQQPQHF.